The T cell receptor beta chain under discussion was sequenced for a study of T cell responses to AZD1222 COVID-19 vaccine. The study pooled second doses at about 4 or about 12 weeks. Measured with immunoSEQ multiplex PCR; TCRdb has only the in-frame clones, and not every one. The sample holds some 150,000 clones, 92% seen once. CDR3 size: 17 residues. Turning to this clone: Its antigen is still unknown.

Study results and limitations: The span of vaccine-associated CD4 TCRs extended across spike, with dominance at 160-218 and 743-854. Recipients of two AZD1222 doses showed rising Spike-specific TCR breadth and depth.

This material consisted of peripheral blood, taken 28 days after the second AZD1222 dose. This TCR came from an adult who received the AZD1222 COVID-19 vaccine. This sequence joins TRBV12-1 and TRBJ2-3; the table's D gene call, TRBD2, was not cross checked with the DNA. TRBV12-1 is deemed a pseudogene. The CDR3 loop reads CASSFAGRGTNTDTQYF. The CDR3 bases are TGTGCCAGCAGCTTTGCTGGGCGGGGGACTAACACAGATACGCAGTATTTT.